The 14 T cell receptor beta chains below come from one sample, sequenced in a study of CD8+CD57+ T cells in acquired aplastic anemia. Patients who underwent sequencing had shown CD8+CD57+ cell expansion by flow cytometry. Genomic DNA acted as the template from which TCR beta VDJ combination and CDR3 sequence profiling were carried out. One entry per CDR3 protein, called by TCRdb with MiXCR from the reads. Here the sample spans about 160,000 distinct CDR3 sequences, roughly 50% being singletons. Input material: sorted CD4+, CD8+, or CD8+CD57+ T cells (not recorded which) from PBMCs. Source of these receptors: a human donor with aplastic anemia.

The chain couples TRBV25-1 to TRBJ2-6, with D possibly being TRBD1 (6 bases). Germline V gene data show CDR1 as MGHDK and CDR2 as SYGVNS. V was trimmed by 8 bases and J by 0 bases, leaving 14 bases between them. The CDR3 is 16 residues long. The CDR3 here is CASVGTNSSGANVLTF. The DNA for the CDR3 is TGTGCCAGCGTAGGGACAAACTCCTCTGGGGCCAACGTCCTGACTTTC.

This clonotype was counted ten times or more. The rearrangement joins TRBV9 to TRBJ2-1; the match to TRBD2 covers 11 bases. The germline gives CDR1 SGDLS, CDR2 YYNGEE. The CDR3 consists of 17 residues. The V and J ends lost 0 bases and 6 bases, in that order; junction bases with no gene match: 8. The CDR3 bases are TGTGCCAGCAGCGTAGCAGTAGCGGGAGGGCCCCGCAATGAGCAGTTCTTC. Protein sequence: CASSVAVAGGPRNEQFF.

The CDR3 DNA sequence: TGTGCCACCAGCAGAGATCGGCAGGGACGGGGGAACACTGAAGCTTTCTTT. As protein: CATSRDRQGRGNTEAFF. The chain employs TRBV15 and TRBJ1-1; perhaps TRBD1 as D (5 bases). This CDR3 is built from 17 residues. Per germline, CDR1 LNHNV and CDR2 YYDKDF (reference sequence). Trimming cost V 0 bases and J 1 base, with 15 bases left between them.

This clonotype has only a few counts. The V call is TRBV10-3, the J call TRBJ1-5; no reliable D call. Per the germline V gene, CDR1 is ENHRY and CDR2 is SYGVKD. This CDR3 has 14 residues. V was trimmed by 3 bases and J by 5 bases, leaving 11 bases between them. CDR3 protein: CAISDRRDYQPQHF. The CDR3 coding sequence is TGTGCCATCAGTGATAGGAGAGACTATCAGCCCCAGCATTTT.

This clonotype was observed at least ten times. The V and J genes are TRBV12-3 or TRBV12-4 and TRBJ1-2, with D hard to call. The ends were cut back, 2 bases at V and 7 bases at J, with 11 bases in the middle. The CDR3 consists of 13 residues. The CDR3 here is CASSLLALGGYTF. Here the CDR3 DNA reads TGTGCCAGCAGTTTATTGGCCTTAGGTGGCTACACCTTC.

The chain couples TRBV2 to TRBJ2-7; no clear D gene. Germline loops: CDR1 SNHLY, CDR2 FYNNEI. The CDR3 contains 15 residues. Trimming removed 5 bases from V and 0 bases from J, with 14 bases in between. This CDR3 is CASSPPGQRSYEQYF. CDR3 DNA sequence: TGTGCCAGCAGTCCTCCCGGGCAGCGCTCCTACGAGCAGTACTTC.

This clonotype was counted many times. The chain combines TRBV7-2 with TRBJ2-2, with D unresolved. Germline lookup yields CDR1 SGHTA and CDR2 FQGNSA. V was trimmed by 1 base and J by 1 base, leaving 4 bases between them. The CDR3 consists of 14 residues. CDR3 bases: TGTGCCAGCAGCTTAGTGTGGAACACCGGGGAGCTGTTTTTT. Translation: CASSLVWNTGELFF.

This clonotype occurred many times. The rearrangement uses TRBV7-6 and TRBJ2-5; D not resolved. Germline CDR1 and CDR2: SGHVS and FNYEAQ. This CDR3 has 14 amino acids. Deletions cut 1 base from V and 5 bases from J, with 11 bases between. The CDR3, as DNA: TGTGCCAGCAGCTTAGGGACGGTCTCGGAGACCCAGTACTTC. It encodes CASSLGTVSETQYF.

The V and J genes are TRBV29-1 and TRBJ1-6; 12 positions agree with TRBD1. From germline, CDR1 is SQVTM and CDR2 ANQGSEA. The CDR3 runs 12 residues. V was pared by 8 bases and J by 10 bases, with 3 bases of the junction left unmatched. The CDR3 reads CSFGTGGSPLHF. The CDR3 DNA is TGCAGCTTCGGGACAGGGGGCTCACCCCTCCACTTT.

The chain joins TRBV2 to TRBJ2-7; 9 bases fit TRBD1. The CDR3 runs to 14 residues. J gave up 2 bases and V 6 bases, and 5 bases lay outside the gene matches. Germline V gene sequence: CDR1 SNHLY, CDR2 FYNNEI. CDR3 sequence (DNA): TGTGCCAGCAGGACGGGACAGGGTACCTACGAGCAGTACGTC. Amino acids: CASRTGQGTYEQYV.

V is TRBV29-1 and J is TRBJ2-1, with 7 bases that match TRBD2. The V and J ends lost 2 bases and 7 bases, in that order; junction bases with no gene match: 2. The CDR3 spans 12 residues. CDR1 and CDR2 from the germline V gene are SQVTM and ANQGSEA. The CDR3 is CSVEIAGNEQFF. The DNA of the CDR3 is TGCAGCGTTGAAATAGCGGGTAATGAGCAGTTCTTC.

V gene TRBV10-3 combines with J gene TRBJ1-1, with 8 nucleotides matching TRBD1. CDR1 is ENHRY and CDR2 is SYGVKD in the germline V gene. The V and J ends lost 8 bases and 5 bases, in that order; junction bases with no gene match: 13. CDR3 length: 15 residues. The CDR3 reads CAIGRGQAKGTEAFF. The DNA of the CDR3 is TGTGCCATCGGGAGGGGACAGGCCAAGGGAACTGAAGCTTTCTTT.

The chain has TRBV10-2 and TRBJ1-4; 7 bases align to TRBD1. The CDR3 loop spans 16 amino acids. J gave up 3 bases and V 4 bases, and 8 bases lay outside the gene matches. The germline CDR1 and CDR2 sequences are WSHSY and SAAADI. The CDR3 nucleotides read TGCGCCAGCAGTGTTGCAGGGGGTTTGTCTAATGAAAAACTGTTTTTT. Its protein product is CASSVAGGLSNEKLFF.

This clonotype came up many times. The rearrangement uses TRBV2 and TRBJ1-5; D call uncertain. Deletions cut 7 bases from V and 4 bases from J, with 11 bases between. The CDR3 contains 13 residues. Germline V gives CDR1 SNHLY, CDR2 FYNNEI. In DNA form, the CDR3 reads TGTGCCAGCACCGAACATCCGAATCAGCCCCAGCATTTT. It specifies CASTEHPNQPQHF.